The 7 T cell receptor beta chains in this list originate from one sample, sequenced in a study of cytomegalovirus exposure and HLA in healthy donors. Amplification used 60 Vbeta primers and 13 Jbeta primers. TCRdb's table, derived via immunoSEQ multiplex PCR, lists solely in-frame clones and lacks some. The sample contains tens of thousands of clones, roughly three fifths of which appear only once. Sequenced material: PBMCs. The receptors here all came from a woman in her twenties or thirties in good health and CMV-seronegative.

The rearrangement links TRBV6-1 to TRBJ2-7, with 7 bases lining up with TRBD1. V shed 11 bases, J shed 2 bases, and the junction held 15 bases outside the gene matches. The CDR3 is 15 amino acids. Germline CDR1 is MNHNS and CDR2 is SASEGT. The CDR3 coding sequence is TGTGCCGGCGAACAATCGACAGGGACAACCTACGAGCAGTACTTC. Protein product: CAGEQSTGTTYEQYF.

The chain combines TRBV28 with TRBJ2-7, with a tentative D call TRBD2 (6 bases). V shed 7 bases and J shed 7 bases, with 11 bases lying between them. This CDR3 region has 11 residues. Germline CDR1 MDHEN, CDR2 SYDVKM. As DNA, the CDR3 is TGTGCCAGCATTACTGGGGGGGAGCAGTACTTC. Translating gives CASITGGEQYF.

This clone appeared once. CDR3 in amino acids: CASSLGQGNFYEQYF. CDR3 DNA sequence: TGTGCCAGCAGCCTCGGACAGGGGAATTTCTACGAGCAGTACTTC. The chain uses TRBV7-8 and TRBJ2-7, with 9 nucleotides matching TRBD1. CDR3 size: 15 residues. Unmatched junction bases numbered 8, after V lost 5 bases and J lost 3 bases. Per germline, CDR1 SGHVS and CDR2 FQNEAQ.

This clone was observed a single time. The CDR3 DNA reads TGTGCCAGCAGGGGGCAGGGGAATCAGCCCCAGCATTTT. Residues: CASRGQGNQPQHF. The rearrangement uses TRBV6-5 and TRBJ1-5; D is possibly TRBD1 (6 bases). Germline V gives CDR1 MNHEY, CDR2 SVGAGI. V dropped 6 bases and J dropped 4 bases, with 10 bases sitting between them. This CDR3 region has 13 residues.

This clone has a handful of counts. This rearrangement joins TRBV27 to TRBJ2-7; 8 nucleotides agree with TRBD1. V lost 5 bases, J lost 7 bases, and 10 bases stayed unmatched. Per the germline V gene, CDR1 is MNHEY and CDR2 is SMNVEV (reference sequence). This CDR3 region has 14 residues. The CDR3 DNA follows: TGTGCCAGCAGTCCCGGACAGGGATTAAGGGAGCAGTACTTC. Translation gives CASSPGQGLREQYF.

The V call is TRBV12-5, the J call TRBJ1-1, with D hard to call. The V end lost 4 bases, the J end lost 4 bases, and 10 bases lay between the germline ends. In germline, CDR1 is LGHNT, CDR2 FRNRAP. The CDR3 totals 13 residues. The CDR3 DNA reads TGTGCTAGTGGTTGGGGAGGAAGCACTGAAGCTTTCTTT. Translating it yields CASGWGGSTEAFF.

The chain links TRBV28 to TRBJ1-4, with 10 bases that match TRBD1. The CDR3 spans 15 residues. Trimming at V came to 1 base and at J to 6 bases, leaving 2 bases not matched to a gene. The germline CDR1 and CDR2 sequences are MDHEN and SYDVKM. The CDR3 nucleotides read TGTGCCAGCAGTTTATCCGGGACAGGGGATGAAAAACTGTTTTTT. Amino acids: CASSLSGTGDEKLFF.